These T cell receptor beta chains were read from a single sample in a study of OX40 agonist ivuxolimab in advanced cancers. The method was immunoSEQ multiplex PCR; TCRdb's version includes in-frame clones alone and lacks a portion of them. Of some 50,000 clones in the sample, 86% were seen once. The sample here was CD4+ or CD8+ T cells sorted from blood, taken in a trial of the OX40 agonist ivuxolimab. Receptor source: an adult with an advanced solid tumor such as melanoma, head and neck, liver or kidney cancer. CDR3s include the opening cysteine and the closing phenylalanine or tryptophan. The D gene is left open where the match is weak. Size is stated for part of the rows, as once, few or many counts, or as a class when the clone is expanded.

d_call j_call clone_size v_call cdr3_aa cdr3_nt
TRBD2 TRBJ2-1 . TRBV9 CASSVAGGTYNEQFF TGTGCCAGCAGTGTAGCGGGAGGGACCTACAATGAGCAGTTCTTC
TRBD1 TRBJ1-4 . TRBV5-1 CASSTGGGEKLFF TGCGCCAGCAGCACAGGGGGAGGGGAAAAACTGTTTTTT
TRBD2 TRBJ2-3 . TRBV15 CATRRLAGGGTQYF TGTGCCACCCGGAGACTAGCGGGAGGAGGCACGCAGTATTTT
TRBD1 TRBJ1-6 . TRBV30 CAWRLGRDRGNSPLHF TGTGCCTGGAGACTAGGCCGGGACAGGGGCAATTCACCCCTCCACTTT
. TRBJ1-3 . TRBV5-4 CASREGNTIYF TGTGCCAGCAGAGAGGGAAACACCATATATTTT
TRBD2 TRBJ2-7 . TRBV7-8 CASSRTHATSGSPYEQYF TGTGCCAGCAGCCGGACCCACGCTACTAGCGGGAGCCCCTACGAGCAGTACTTC
. TRBJ1-2 . TRBV27 CASSLRPGPGEYGYTF TGTGCCAGCAGTTTGCGACCGGGCCCCGGTGAATATGGCTACACCTTC
. TRBJ2-1 few TRBV5-1 CASSFSPTSPFGNEQFF TGCGCCAGCAGCTTCTCCCCGACTAGTCCCTTCGGCAATGAGCAGTTCTTC
TRBD2 TRBJ2-5 . TRBV7-9 CASSLTSAETQYF TGTGCCAGCAGCTTGACTAGCGCCGAGACCCAGTACTTC
. TRBJ2-7 . TRBV11-2 CASSLGQGPYEQYF TGTGCCAGCAGCTTAGGCCAGGGGCCCTACGAGCAGTACTTC
. TRBJ2-7 . TRBV11-2 CASNLNPGPTYEQYF TGTGCCAGCAACTTGAATCCCGGACCAACCTACGAGCAGTACTTC
. TRBJ2-7 . TRBV5-1 CASSLEYSSYEQYF TGCGCCAGCAGCTTGGAGTACAGCTCCTACGAGCAGTACTTC
. TRBJ1-1 once TRBV9 CASRKGSEKNTEAFF TGTGCCAGCAGAAAAGGATCTGAGAAGAACACTGAAGCTTTCTTT
. TRBJ2-3 . TRBV27 CASTLRQRTDTQYF TGTGCCAGCACCCTACGACAGCGCACAGATACGCAGTATTTT
. TRBJ2-2 . TRBV27 CASSPRAGNTGELFF TGTGCCAGCAGTCCACGGGCGGGGAACACCGGGGAGCTGTTTTTT
TRBD1 TRBJ1-5 few TRBV7-9 CASSLAGTGPQHF TGTGCCAGCAGCTTAGCGGGGACAGGGCCCCAGCATTTT
TRBD2 TRBJ2-1 . TRBV10-3 CAISESAGTRYNEQFF TGTGCCATCAGTGAGTCTGCCGGGACTAGGTACAATGAGCAGTTCTTC
. TRBJ1-2 . TRBV19 CASTLSGTPNYGYTF TGTGCCAGTACCTTATCCGGGACACCTAACTATGGCTACACCTTC
TRBD2 TRBJ2-1 . TRBV10-3 CAIAGGPFLQFF TGTGCCATCGCGGGAGGGCCGTTCCTTCAGTTCTTC
TRBD2 TRBJ2-1 few TRBV13 CASSLVRTSGYNEQFF TGTGCCAGCAGCTTGGTGCGGACTAGCGGATACAATGAGCAGTTCTTC
. TRBJ2-3 once TRBV5-1 CASSPRDVRDTQYF TGCGCCAGCAGCCCCCGGGACGTCAGAGATACGCAGTATTTT
. TRBJ2-7 . TRBV5-6 CASSSPGQGYSGSDEQYF TGTGCCAGCAGCTCCCCGGGACAGGGTTATAGCGGGAGCGACGAGCAGTACTTC
. TRBJ1-1 . TRBV14 CASSDTGNTEAFF TGTGCCAGCAGTGATACAGGGAACACTGAAGCTTTCTTT
. TRBJ1-5 few TRBV7-8 CASSTIRGQPQHF TGTGCCAGCAGCACCATCAGGGGTCAGCCCCAGCATTTT
TRBD2 TRBJ2-6 . TRBV7-2 CASSLHGTRGANVLTF TGTGCCAGCAGCTTACACGGGACTAGAGGGGCCAACGTCCTGACTTTC
. TRBJ1-2 . TRBV7-9 CASSASNYGYTF TGTGCCAGCAGCGCCTCTAACTATGGCTACACCTTC
. TRBJ2-2 . TRBV5-4 CASSRSGTTNTGELFF TGTGCCAGCAGCAGATCCGGGACAACGAACACCGGGGAGCTGTTTTTT
. TRBJ1-4 . TRBV7-2 CASSLDRGTNEKLFF TGTGCCAGCAGCTTAGATAGGGGGACTAATGAAAAACTGTTTTTT
TRBD1 TRBJ1-1 . TRBV29-1 CSVVRQGWNSEAFF TGCAGCGTAGTTAGACAGGGTTGGAATTCTGAAGCTTTCTTT
TRBD2 TRBJ2-4 . TRBV4-1 CASSQDRGRASAKNIQYF TGCGCCAGCAGCCAGGATCGCGGGAGGGCCTCAGCCAAAAACATTCAGTACTTC
. TRBJ2-1 once TRBV5-1 CASSFGNYEQFF TGCGCCAGCAGCTTCGGCAACTATGAGCAGTTCTTC
TRBD2 TRBJ2-5 . TRBV6-5 CASSYDQLAGQETQYF TGTGCCAGCAGTTACGATCAACTAGCGGGCCAAGAGACCCAGTACTTC
. TRBJ2-7 few TRBV4-1 CASSQEPGPTYEQYF TGCGCCAGCAGCCAGGAACCGGGACCGACCTACGAGCAGTACTTC
TRBD1 TRBJ1-4 . TRBV2 CASTNRGTNEKLFF TGTGCCAGCACAAACAGGGGAACTAATGAAAAACTGTTTTTT
TRBD1 TRBJ1-2 . TRBV10-2 CASSVRGQRSDYTF TGCGCCAGCAGTGTCCGGGGACAGCGGAGTGACTACACCTTC
. TRBJ2-7 . TRBV4-1 CASSQDPVNYEQYF TGCGCCAGCAGCCAAGACCCGGTCAACTACGAGCAGTACTTC
TRBD1 TRBJ1-5 . TRBV19 CASTGTEIFYSNQPQHF TGTGCCAGCACCGGGACAGAGATTTTTTATAGCAATCAGCCCCAGCATTTT
TRBD1 TRBJ1-1 once TRBV10-1 CASSDETGGKAFF TGCGCCAGCAGTGACGAGACAGGGGGAAAAGCTTTCTTT
. TRBJ2-1 . TRBV6-4 CASSPGAQAYNEQFF TGTGCCAGCAGTCCTGGAGCCCAGGCCTACAATGAGCAGTTCTTC
. TRBJ2-3 . TRBV5-1 CASRQGDTQYF TGCGCCAGCAGACAAGGAGATACGCAGTATTTT
. TRBJ2-7 few TRBV4-1 CASSRGGQTYEQYF TGCGCCAGCAGCCGCGGCGGTCAAACCTACGAGCAGTACTTC
. TRBJ2-2 few TRBV6-4 CASSERDTGELFF TGTGCCAGCAGTGAGCGGGACACCGGGGAGCTGTTTTTT
. TRBJ1-4 . TRBV5-1 CASRRSDNEKLFF TGCGCCAGCAGAAGATCAGACAATGAAAAACTGTTTTTT
TRBD2 TRBJ2-3 . TRBV6-1 CASRTSGTSTDTQYF TGTGCCAGCAGGACTAGCGGAACTAGCACAGATACGCAGTATTTT